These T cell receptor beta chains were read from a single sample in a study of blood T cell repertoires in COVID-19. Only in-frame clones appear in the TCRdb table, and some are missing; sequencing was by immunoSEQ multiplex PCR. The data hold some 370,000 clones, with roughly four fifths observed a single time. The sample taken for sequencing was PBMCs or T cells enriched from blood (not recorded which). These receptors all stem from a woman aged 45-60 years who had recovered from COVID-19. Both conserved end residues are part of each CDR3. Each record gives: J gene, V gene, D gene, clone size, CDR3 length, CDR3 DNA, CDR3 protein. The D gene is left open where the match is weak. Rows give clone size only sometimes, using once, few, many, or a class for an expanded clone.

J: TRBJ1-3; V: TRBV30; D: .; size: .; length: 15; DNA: TGTGCCTGGAGTAGATACTATGACTCTGGAAACACCATATATTTT; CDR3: CAWSRYYDSGNTIYF
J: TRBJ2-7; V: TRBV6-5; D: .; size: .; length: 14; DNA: TGTGCCAGCTCCCGGGAGTCGCCCTCCTACGAGCAGTACTTC; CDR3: CASSRESPSYEQYF
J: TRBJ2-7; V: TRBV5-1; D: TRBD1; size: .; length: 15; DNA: TGCGCCAGCAGCTCCGAACCGACAGGGGGAGCCGAGCAGTACTTC; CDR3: CASSSEPTGGAEQYF
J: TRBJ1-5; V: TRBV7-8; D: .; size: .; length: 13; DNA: TGTGCCAGCAGTGAGAGGGCCAATCAGCCCCAGCATTTT; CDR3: CASSERANQPQHF
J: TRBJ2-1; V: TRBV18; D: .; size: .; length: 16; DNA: TGTGCCAGCTCACGGACCTCGGGGAGCTCCTACAATGAGCAGTTCTTC; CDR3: CASSRTSGSSYNEQFF
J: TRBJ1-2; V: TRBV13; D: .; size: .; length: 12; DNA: TGTGCCAGCAGCTTCCAGGAATATGGCTACACCTTC; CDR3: CASSFQEYGYTF
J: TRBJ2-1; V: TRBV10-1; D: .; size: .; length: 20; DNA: TGCGCCCGCTGTCCCCTCGGGGGGCAAGGGAGGGAGGTTTCCTACAATGAGCAGTTCTTC; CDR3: CARCPLGGQGREVSYNEQFF
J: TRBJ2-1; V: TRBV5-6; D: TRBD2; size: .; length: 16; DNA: TGTGCCAGCAGCCCCATGAAGCGGGGATCCCTCAATGAGCAGTTCTTC; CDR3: CASSPMKRGSLNEQFF
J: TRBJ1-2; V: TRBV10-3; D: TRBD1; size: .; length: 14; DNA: TGTGCCATCAGTGTCGGACAGGGCGACGAGGGCTACACCTTC; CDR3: CAISVGQGDEGYTF
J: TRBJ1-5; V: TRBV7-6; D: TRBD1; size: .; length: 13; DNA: TGTGCCAGCAGTCGGGACAGGAATCAGCCCCAGCATTTT; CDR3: CASSRDRNQPQHF
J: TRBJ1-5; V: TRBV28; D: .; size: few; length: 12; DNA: TGTGCCAGCAGTTTATTCCGTCAGCCCCAGCATTTT; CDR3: CASSLFRQPQHF
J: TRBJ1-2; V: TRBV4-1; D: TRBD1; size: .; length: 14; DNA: TGCGCCAGCAGCTCGACAGGGGGAAACTATGGCTACACCTTC; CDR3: CASSSTGGNYGYTF
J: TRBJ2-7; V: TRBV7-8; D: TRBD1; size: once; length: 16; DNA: TGTGCCAGCAGCCAAAAAAAGACAGGGGCTACCTACGAGCAGTACTTC; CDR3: CASSQKKTGATYEQYF
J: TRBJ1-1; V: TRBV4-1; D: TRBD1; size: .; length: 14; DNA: TGCGCCAGCAGCCAAGTCCAGGGGGCCACTGAAGCTTTCTTT; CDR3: CASSQVQGATEAFF
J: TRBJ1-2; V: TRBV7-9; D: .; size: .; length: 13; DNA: TGTGCCAGCAGCTTCGACAGTAACTATGGCTACACCTTC; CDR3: CASSFDSNYGYTF
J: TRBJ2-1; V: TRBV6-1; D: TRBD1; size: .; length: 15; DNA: TGTGCCAGCAGTCAACGGGGACAGGGGGCGAGTGAGCAGTTCTTC; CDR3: CASSQRGQGASEQFF
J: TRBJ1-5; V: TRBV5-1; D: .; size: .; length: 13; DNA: TGCGCCAGCAGCTTTGAGGGCAATCAGCCCCAGCATTTT; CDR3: CASSFEGNQPQHF
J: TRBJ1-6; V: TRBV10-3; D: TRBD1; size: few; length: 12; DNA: TGTGCCAACAGGGGGCAAAATTCACCCCTCCACTTT; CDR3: CANRGQNSPLHF
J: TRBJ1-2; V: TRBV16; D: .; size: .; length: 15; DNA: TGTGCCAGCAGCCAATCGATATTGTCCGGGTTTGGCTACACCTTC; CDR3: CASSQSILSGFGYTF
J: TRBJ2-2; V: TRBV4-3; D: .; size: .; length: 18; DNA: TGCGCCAGCAGCCAAGAGAGGCCCGGGACTCTGAACACCGGGGAGCTGTTTTTT; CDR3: CASSQERPGTLNTGELFF
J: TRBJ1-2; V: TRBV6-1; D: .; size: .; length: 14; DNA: TGTGCCAGCAGTGAAGTGCGACAGGACGATGGCTACACCTTC; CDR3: CASSEVRQDDGYTF
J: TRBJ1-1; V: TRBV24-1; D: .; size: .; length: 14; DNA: TGTGCCACCCAGACAGGCCGGGTGAACACTGAAGCTTTCTTT; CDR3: CATQTGRVNTEAFF
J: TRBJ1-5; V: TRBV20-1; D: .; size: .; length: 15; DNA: TGCAGTGCTAGTTCTTTGTACAGCCTCAATCAGCCCCAGCATTTT; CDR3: CSASSLYSLNQPQHF
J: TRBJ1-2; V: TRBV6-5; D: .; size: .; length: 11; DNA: TGTGCCAGCAGTAGTCTTGGAGGTTTCACCTTC; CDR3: CASSSLGGFTF
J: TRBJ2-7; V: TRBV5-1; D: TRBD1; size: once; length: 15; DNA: TGCGCCAGCAGCTTGTTCTGGACAGGGGATGGCGAGCAGTACTTC; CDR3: CASSLFWTGDGEQYF
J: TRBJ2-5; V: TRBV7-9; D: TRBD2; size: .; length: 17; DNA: TGTGCCAGCAGCTCTCAAACTAGCGGGGGTTACCAAGAGACCCAGTACTTC; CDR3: CASSSQTSGGYQETQYF
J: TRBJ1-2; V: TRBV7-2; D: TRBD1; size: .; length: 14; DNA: TGTGCCAGCAGCCCAGACAGGGGTACGGATGGCTACACCTTC; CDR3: CASSPDRGTDGYTF
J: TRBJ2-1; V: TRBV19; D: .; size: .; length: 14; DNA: TGTGCCAGTAGTATAGATTGGGCAAGCAATGAGCAGTTCTTC; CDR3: CASSIDWASNEQFF
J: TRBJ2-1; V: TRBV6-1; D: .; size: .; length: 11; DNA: TGTGCCAGCAGTGAGTTGGCGGTGCAGTTCTTC; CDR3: CASSELAVQFF
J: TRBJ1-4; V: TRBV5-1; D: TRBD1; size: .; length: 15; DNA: TGCGCCAGCAGATACACAGGGGTCCGAGGGGAAAAACTGTTTTTT; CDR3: CASRYTGVRGEKLFF
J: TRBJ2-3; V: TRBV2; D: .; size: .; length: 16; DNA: TGTGCCAGCAGTGAAGTTGGCAAAGACATAACAGATACGCAGTATTTT; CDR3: CASSEVGKDITDTQYF
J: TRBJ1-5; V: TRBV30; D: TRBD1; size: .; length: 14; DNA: TGTGCCTGGAGTCCGACAGGGAACAATCAGCCCCAGCATTTT; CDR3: CAWSPTGNNQPQHF
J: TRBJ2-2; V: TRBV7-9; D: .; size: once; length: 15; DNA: TGTGCCAGCAGTCCCACAGGGACGGGCACCGGGGAGCTGTTTTTT; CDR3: CASSPTGTGTGELFF
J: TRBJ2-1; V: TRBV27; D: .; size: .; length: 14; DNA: TGTGCCAGCAGTTTTTCCAGCTCCTACAATGAGCAGTTCTTC; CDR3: CASSFSSSYNEQFF
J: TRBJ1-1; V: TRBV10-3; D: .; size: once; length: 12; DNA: TGTGCCACCGACGCAGGGGACACTGAAGCTTTCTTT; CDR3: CATDAGDTEAFF
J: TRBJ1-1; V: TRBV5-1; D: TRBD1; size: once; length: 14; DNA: TGCGCCAGCAGCTTGGGACAGGGGTGGACTGAAGCTTTCTTT; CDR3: CASSLGQGWTEAFF